These T cell receptor beta chains were read from a single sample in a study of metastatic and nonmetastatic thyroid tumors. TCRdb re-processed the PCR reads through MiXCR. The profile shows about 21,000 clones, approximately 12% of them singletons. Sequenced input: blood. Receptors originate from a female donor with papillary thyroid cancer or a benign thyroid nodule (not recorded which). Some clones in this sample may be carry-over from other donors' samples. The CDR3 runs from the conserved cysteine through the conserved F or W. The order of the fields is J gene, V gene, D gene, clone size, CDR3 DNA, CDR3 protein. D genes are given only for firm matches. A clone size is listed for some rows: how often the clone was seen (once, few, many), or a class if it is expanded.

J gene: TRBJ1-6; V gene: TRBV28; D gene: -; clone size: medium-sized; CDR3 DNA: TGTGCCAGCAGTCGCACTCGGATATCACCCCTCCACTTT; CDR3 protein: CASSRTRISPLHF
J gene: TRBJ2-7; V gene: TRBV5-1; D gene: TRBD2; clone size: many; CDR3 DNA: TGCGCCAGCAGCTTGGAGGGACTATCCTTATACGAGCAGTACTTC; CDR3 protein: CASSLEGLSLYEQYF
J gene: TRBJ2-7; V gene: TRBV12-3/TRBV12-4; D gene: -; clone size: few; CDR3 DNA: TGTGCCAGCAGTTTAGCGGACAGACTCGAGCAGTACTTC; CDR3 protein: CASSLADRLEQYF
J gene: TRBJ2-3; V gene: TRBV11-2; D gene: -; clone size: many; CDR3 DNA: TGTGCCAGCAGCTTAGTCGGGGGCACAGATACGCAGTATTTT; CDR3 protein: CASSLVGGTDTQYF
J gene: TRBJ2-1; V gene: TRBV11-2; D gene: TRBD2; clone size: many; CDR3 DNA: TGTGCCAGCAGCTTCGGCGGGGGAGAAAATGAGCAGTTCTTC; CDR3 protein: CASSFGGGENEQFF
J gene: TRBJ2-6; V gene: TRBV5-1; D gene: -; clone size: many; CDR3 DNA: TGCGCCAGCAGTGGCGGGTCTGGGGCCAACGTCCCGACTTTC; CDR3 protein: CASSGGSGANVPTF
J gene: TRBJ1-5; V gene: TRBV20-1; D gene: -; clone size: -; CDR3 DNA: TGCAGTGCTAGACCCCTAAGGGGGTGGGCGGCCCAGCCCCAGCACTTT; CDR3 protein: CSARPLRGWAAQPQHF
J gene: TRBJ2-2; V gene: TRBV28; D gene: -; clone size: many; CDR3 DNA: TGTGCCATACAAGCGAACACCGGGGAGCTGTTTTTT; CDR3 protein: CAIQANTGELFF
J gene: TRBJ1-1; V gene: TRBV20-1; D gene: TRBD1; clone size: many; CDR3 DNA: TGCAGGGGACAGGGGGCTGGGAACACTGAAGCTTTCTTT; CDR3 protein: CRGQGAGNTEAFF
J gene: TRBJ1-6; V gene: TRBV6-5; D gene: TRBD1; clone size: medium-sized; CDR3 DNA: TGTGCCAGCAGTTCACAGGGGTATCCAAACACCAATTCACCCCTCCACTTT; CDR3 protein: CASSSQGYPNTNSPLHF
J gene: TRBJ1-3; V gene: TRBV6-5; D gene: -; clone size: medium-sized; CDR3 DNA: TGTGCCAGCAGTTACTCGCGGGGGGACACAGGAAACACCATATATTTT; CDR3 protein: CASSYSRGDTGNTIYF
J gene: TRBJ1-1; V gene: TRBV6-1; D gene: -; clone size: medium-sized; CDR3 DNA: TGTGCCAGCAGTGAAAGGAAACGGGGGGTCGGAGCTTTCTTT; CDR3 protein: CASSERKRGVGAFF
J gene: TRBJ1-2; V gene: TRBV24-1; D gene: -; clone size: many; CDR3 DNA: TGTGCCACCAGTGATTTGGACAGAACTTATGGCTACACCTTC; CDR3 protein: CATSDLDRTYGYTF
J gene: TRBJ1-5; V gene: TRBV5-1; D gene: TRBD1; clone size: many; CDR3 DNA: TGCGCCAGCAGCTCAGGACAGGGAAATCAGCCCCAGCATTTT; CDR3 protein: CASSSGQGNQPQHF
J gene: TRBJ2-5; V gene: TRBV4-2; D gene: TRBD2; clone size: few; CDR3 DNA: TGTGCCAGCAGCCAAGATCAAGCGGGGGGTGAGACCCAGTACTTC; CDR3 protein: CASSQDQAGGETQYF
J gene: TRBJ1-1; V gene: TRBV5-1; D gene: -; clone size: many; CDR3 DNA: TGCGCCAGCAGCTCCCGAATTCCGGGACCAGAAGCTTTCTTT; CDR3 protein: CASSSRIPGPEAFF
J gene: TRBJ1-5; V gene: TRBV11-1; D gene: -; clone size: many; CDR3 DNA: TGTGCCAGCAGCCCCATTACAGGGTCGAGCAATCAGCCCCAGCATTTT; CDR3 protein: CASSPITGSSNQPQHF
J gene: TRBJ1-1; V gene: TRBV5-5; D gene: -; clone size: many; CDR3 DNA: TGTGCCAGCAGCCCCCGATTGAACACTGAAGCTTTCTTT; CDR3 protein: CASSPRLNTEAFF
J gene: TRBJ2-7; V gene: TRBV6-1; D gene: -; clone size: medium-sized; CDR3 DNA: TGTGCCAGTAAAGGCAGCTCCTACGAGCAGTACTTC; CDR3 protein: CASKGSSYEQYF
J gene: TRBJ2-1; V gene: TRBV9; D gene: TRBD2; clone size: many; CDR3 DNA: TGTGCCAGCAGCGTGGGGGACTACTTCAATGAGCAGTTCTTC; CDR3 protein: CASSVGDYFNEQFF
J gene: TRBJ2-3; V gene: TRBV30; D gene: TRBD1; clone size: many; CDR3 DNA: TGTGCCTGGAGAAGATTCAGGGGACAGGGGACCACAGATACGCAGTATTTT; CDR3 protein: CAWRRFRGQGTTDTQYF
J gene: TRBJ2-1; V gene: TRBV27; D gene: TRBD1; clone size: -; CDR3 DNA: TGTGCCAGCACCAGCCGGGACAGGGATTGTGAGCAGTTCTTC; CDR3 protein: CASTSRDRDCEQFF
J gene: TRBJ2-3; V gene: TRBV9; D gene: TRBD2; clone size: -; CDR3 DNA: TGTGCCAGTAGCTTCTTAGCGGGAGGTACTCAGTATTTT; CDR3 protein: CASSFLAGGTQYF
J gene: TRBJ2-6; V gene: TRBV6-4; D gene: TRBD1; clone size: -; CDR3 DNA: TGTGCCGGCAGACAGACAGGGAGTTCTGGGGCCAACTTCCTGACTTTC; CDR3 protein: CAGRQTGSSGANFLTF
J gene: TRBJ1-2; V gene: TRBV6-2/TRBV6-3; D gene: -; clone size: medium-sized; CDR3 DNA: TGTGCCAGCAGTCGGGTCGCTAACTATGGCTACACCTTC; CDR3 protein: CASSRVANYGYTF
J gene: TRBJ2-3; V gene: TRBV5-1; D gene: -; clone size: -; CDR3 DNA: TGCGCCAACAGCCTAGACCTTCGCGGCACGAGCACAGATACGCAGTATTTT; CDR3 protein: CANSLDLRGTSTDTQYF
J gene: TRBJ2-1; V gene: TRBV7-3; D gene: -; clone size: many; CDR3 DNA: TGTGCCAGCAGCTTAGTAAACAGAAATGAGCAGTTCTTC; CDR3 protein: CASSLVNRNEQFF
J gene: TRBJ2-2; V gene: TRBV28; D gene: TRBD1; clone size: medium-sized; CDR3 DNA: TGTGCCAGCAGTTTATCCGACAGGGACACCGGGGAGCTGTTTTTT; CDR3 protein: CASSLSDRDTGELFF
J gene: TRBJ2-7; V gene: TRBV9; D gene: -; clone size: many; CDR3 DNA: TGTGCCAGCAGCGAAACGGGAAGCTCCTACGAGCAGTACTTC; CDR3 protein: CASSETGSSYEQYF
J gene: TRBJ2-2; V gene: TRBV6-1; D gene: TRBD2; clone size: -; CDR3 DNA: TGTGCCAGCAGTCGGACTAGCGGAGCACCCACCGGGGAGCTGTTTTTT; CDR3 protein: CASSRTSGAPTGELFF
J gene: TRBJ2-5; V gene: TRBV5-1; D gene: TRBD2; clone size: many; CDR3 DNA: TGCGCCAGCAGCTTCTACCCACTAGCGGGGGCCCTAGGGCCCAGGGAGACCCAGTACTTC; CDR3 protein: CASSFYPLAGALGPRETQYF
J gene: TRBJ2-1; V gene: TRBV12-3/TRBV12-4; D gene: -; clone size: many; CDR3 DNA: TGTGCCAGCAGTCGGGACCACAAAAAGAATGAGCAGTTCTTC; CDR3 protein: CASSRDHKKNEQFF
J gene: TRBJ2-7; V gene: TRBV12-5; D gene: -; clone size: few; CDR3 DNA: TGTGCTAGTGCTCCGACAAATCTCTACGAGCAGTACTTC; CDR3 protein: CASAPTNLYEQYF
J gene: TRBJ2-4; V gene: TRBV7-8; D gene: -; clone size: many; CDR3 DNA: TGTGCCAGCAGCTTAGAGGTCGAAAACATTCAGTACTTC; CDR3 protein: CASSLEVENIQYF
J gene: TRBJ2-5; V gene: TRBV6-1; D gene: -; clone size: many; CDR3 DNA: TGTGCCAGCAGTTTACCAGGCCTAGAGACCCAGTACTTC; CDR3 protein: CASSLPGLETQYF
J gene: TRBJ2-7; V gene: TRBV4-1; D gene: -; clone size: many; CDR3 DNA: TGCGCCAGCAGCCAAGATCGGTTCGGGGGGCGCGGATCGTTGCAGTACTTC; CDR3 protein: CASSQDRFGGRGSLQYF
J gene: TRBJ1-1; V gene: TRBV5-1; D gene: -; clone size: many; CDR3 DNA: TGCGCCAGCAGCTTGAATCCCAGCGAAGGGTCTGAAGCTTTCTTT; CDR3 protein: CASSLNPSEGSEAFF
J gene: TRBJ2-6; V gene: TRBV6-6; D gene: -; clone size: medium-sized; CDR3 DNA: TGTGCCAGCAGTTACTCTGGGGCCAACGTCCTGACTTTC; CDR3 protein: CASSYSGANVLTF
J gene: TRBJ2-1; V gene: TRBV10-3; D gene: -; clone size: -; CDR3 DNA: TGTGCCACCAGAGACCGGGGGAATGAGCAGTTCTTC; CDR3 protein: CATRDRGNEQFF
J gene: TRBJ1-1; V gene: TRBV28; D gene: TRBD1; clone size: many; CDR3 DNA: TGTGCCAGCAGTCCCGATCCTAAACAGGGGAGGAGCACTGAAGCTTTCTTT; CDR3 protein: CASSPDPKQGRSTEAFF
J gene: TRBJ2-5; V gene: TRBV18; D gene: -; clone size: many; CDR3 DNA: TGTGCCAGCTCCCGGGGACATTACCAAGAGACCCAGTACTTC; CDR3 protein: CASSRGHYQETQYF